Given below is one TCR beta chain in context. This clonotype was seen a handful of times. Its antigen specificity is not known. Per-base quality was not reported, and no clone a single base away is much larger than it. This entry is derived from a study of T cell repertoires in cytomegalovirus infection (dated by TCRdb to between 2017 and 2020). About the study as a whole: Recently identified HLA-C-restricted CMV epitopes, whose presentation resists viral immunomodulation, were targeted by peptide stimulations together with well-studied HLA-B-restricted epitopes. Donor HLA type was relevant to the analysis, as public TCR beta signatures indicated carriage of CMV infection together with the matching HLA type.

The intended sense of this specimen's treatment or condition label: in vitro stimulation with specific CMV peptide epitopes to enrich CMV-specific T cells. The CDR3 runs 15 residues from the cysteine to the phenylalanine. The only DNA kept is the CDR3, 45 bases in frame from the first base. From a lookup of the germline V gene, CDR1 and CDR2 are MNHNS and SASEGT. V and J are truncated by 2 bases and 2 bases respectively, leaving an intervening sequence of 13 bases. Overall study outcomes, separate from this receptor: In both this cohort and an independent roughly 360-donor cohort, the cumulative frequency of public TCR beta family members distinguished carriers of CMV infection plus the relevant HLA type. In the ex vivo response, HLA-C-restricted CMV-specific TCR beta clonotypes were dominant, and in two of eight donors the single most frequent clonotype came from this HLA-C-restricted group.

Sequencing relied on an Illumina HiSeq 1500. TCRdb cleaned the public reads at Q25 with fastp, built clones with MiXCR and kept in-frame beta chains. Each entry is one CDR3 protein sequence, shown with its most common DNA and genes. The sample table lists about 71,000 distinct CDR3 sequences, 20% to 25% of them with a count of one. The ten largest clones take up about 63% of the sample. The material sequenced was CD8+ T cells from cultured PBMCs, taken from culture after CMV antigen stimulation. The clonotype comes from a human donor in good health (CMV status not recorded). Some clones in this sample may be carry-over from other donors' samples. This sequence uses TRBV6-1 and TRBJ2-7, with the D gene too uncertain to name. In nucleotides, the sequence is TGTGCCAGCAGTGAAAGGCCCACGCACCCCTACGAGCAGTACTTC. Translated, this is CASSERPTHPYEQYF.